Described below is a single T cell receptor (beta chain) sequence and its context. The antigen is undetermined. Germline V lookup: CDR1 LGHDT, CDR2 YNNKEL (reference sequence). The CDR3 is 14 residues long. Trimming shortened V by 8 bases and J by 2 bases, and 12 bases separated the two germline ends. Method: immunoSEQ multiplex PCR; TCRdb's copy keeps in-frame clones and lacks some. The table includes fewer than 150,000 clones, about 91% detected once. These data originate in a study of T cell responses to AZD1222 COVID-19 vaccine. Study-wide findings and caveats: Mostly white British, mostly female donors; authors suggested clonal diversity may be underestimated. After two AZD1222 doses, spike-specific TCR breadth and depth rose versus day 0.

The sample consisted of peripheral blood, taken on day 0 of AZD1222 vaccination. The rearrangement links TRBV3-1 (or the pseudogene TRBV3-2) to TRBJ2-2, with D possibly being TRBD2 (7 bases). The sequence derives from an adult in good health. CDR3 residues: CASEGGGNTGELFF. Written as DNA, the CDR3 is TGTGCCAGCGAGGGCGGGGGCAACACCGGGGAGCTGTTTTTT.